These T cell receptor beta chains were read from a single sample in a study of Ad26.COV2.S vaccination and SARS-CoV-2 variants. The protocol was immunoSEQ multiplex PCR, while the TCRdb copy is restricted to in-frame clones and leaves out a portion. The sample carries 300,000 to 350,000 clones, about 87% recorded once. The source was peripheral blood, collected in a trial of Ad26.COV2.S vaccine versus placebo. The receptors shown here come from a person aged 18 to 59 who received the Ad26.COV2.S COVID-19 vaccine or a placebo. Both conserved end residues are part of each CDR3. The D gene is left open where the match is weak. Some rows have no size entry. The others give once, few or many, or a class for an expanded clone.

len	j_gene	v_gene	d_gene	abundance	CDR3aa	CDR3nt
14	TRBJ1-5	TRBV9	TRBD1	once	CASSLTGDGQPQHF	TGTGCCAGCAGCCTTACAGGGGACGGTCAGCCCCAGCATTTT
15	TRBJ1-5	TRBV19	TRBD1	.	CASTLTGGAFQPQHF	TGTGCCAGTACCTTGACAGGGGGCGCATTTCAGCCCCAGCATTTT
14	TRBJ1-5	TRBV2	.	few	CASSQGMVNQPQHF	TGTGCCAGCAGCCAGGGAATGGTGAATCAGCCCCAGCATTTT
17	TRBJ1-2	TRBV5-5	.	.	CASSLGTENRGVYGYTF	TGTGCCAGCAGCTTGGGGACAGAGAATAGGGGGGTCTATGGCTACACCTTC
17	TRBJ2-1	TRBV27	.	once	CASSLTPLRSSYNEQFF	TGTGCCAGCAGTTTGACTCCTCTCAGGAGCTCCTACAATGAGCAGTTCTTC
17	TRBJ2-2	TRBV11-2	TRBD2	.	CASRRLAGGSYTGELFF	TGTGCCAGCAGGAGGCTAGCGGGAGGGTCATACACCGGGGAGCTGTTTTTT
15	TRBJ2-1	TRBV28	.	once	CASSLFPAWDNEQFF	TGTGCCAGCAGTTTATTCCCAGCGTGGGACAATGAGCAGTTCTTC
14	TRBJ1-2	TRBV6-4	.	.	CASSDSKAGEGYTF	TGTGCCAGCAGTGACTCGAAGGCGGGGGAGGGCTACACCTTC
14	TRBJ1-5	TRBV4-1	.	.	CASSQGPGERPQHF	TGCGCCAGCAGCCAAGGGCCAGGCGAGCGGCCCCAGCATTTT
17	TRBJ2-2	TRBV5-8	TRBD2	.	CASSLNLAGANTGELFF	TGTGCCAGCAGCTTGAATCTAGCGGGAGCTAACACCGGGGAGCTGTTTTTT
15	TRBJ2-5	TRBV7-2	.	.	CASSPGRLVQETQYF	TGTGCCAGCAGCCCGGGGAGACTAGTGCAAGAGACCCAGTACTTC
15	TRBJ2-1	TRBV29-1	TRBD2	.	CSAQSGTSRINEQFF	TGCAGCGCCCAATCCGGGACTAGCAGGATCAATGAGCAGTTCTTC
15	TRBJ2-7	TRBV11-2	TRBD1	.	CASSLDRDRSYEQYF	TGTGCCAGCAGCTTAGATCGGGACAGATCCTACGAGCAGTACTTC
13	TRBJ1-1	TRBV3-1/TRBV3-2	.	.	CASRQSKGTEAFF	TGTGCCAGCAGACAAAGTAAGGGCACTGAAGCTTTCTTT
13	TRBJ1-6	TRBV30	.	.	CAWSGQSNSPLHF	TGTGCCTGGAGTGGGCAGTCGAATTCACCCCTCCACTTT
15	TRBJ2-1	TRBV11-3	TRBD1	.	CASSVTGTAYNEQFF	TGTGCCAGCAGCGTTACCGGGACAGCCTACAATGAGCAGTTCTTC
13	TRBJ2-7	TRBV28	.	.	CASSNREGYEQYF	TGTGCCAGCAGTAACAGGGAGGGGTACGAGCAGTACTTC
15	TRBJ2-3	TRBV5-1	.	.	CASSPLGGETDTQYF	TGCGCCAGCAGCCCCCTGGGGGGCGAGACAGATACGCAGTATTTT
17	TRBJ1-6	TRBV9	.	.	CASSVGGSPVREVPLHF	TGTGCCAGCAGCGTAGGGGGATCACCCGTCAGGGAGGTTCCCCTCCACTTT
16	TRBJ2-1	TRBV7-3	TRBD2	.	CASSLFSGRAGNEQFF	TGTGCCAGCAGCTTATTTAGCGGGAGGGCCGGTAATGAGCAGTTCTTC
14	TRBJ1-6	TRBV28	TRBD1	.	CASEPQGARSPLHF	TGTGCCAGCGAACCCCAGGGGGCGCGTTCACCCCTCCACTTT
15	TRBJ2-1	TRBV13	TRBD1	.	CASLTGTGVRGEQFF	TGTGCCAGCCTGACCGGGACAGGGGTGAGGGGGGAGCAGTTCTTC